A selection of T cell receptor beta chains follows, all from one sample in a study of monozygotic twins with inflammatory bowel disease. TCRdb re-called the 5' RACE reads, yielding one record per CDR3 amino acid sequence without DNA. The listing records 200,000 to 250,000 distinct CDR3 sequences. Sequenced sample: blood. The receptor source for this set is a human donor with ulcerative colitis or Crohn's disease, or a healthy co-twin of an affected twin (not recorded which). Each CDR3 is given with its conserved first and last residue. The order of the fields is CDR3 protein, V gene, J gene.

CASTTMGGPYNEQFF	TRBV9	TRBJ2-1
CASSQSVGGAETQYF	TRBV4-3	TRBJ2-5
CASSRPSGSLYEQYF	TRBV12-3/TRBV12-4	TRBJ2-7
CASSPLAGGPQETQYF	TRBV12-3/TRBV12-4	TRBJ2-5
CASSLEGRREAFF	TRBV11-2	TRBJ1-1
CACSEQGGGQPQHF	TRBV30	TRBJ1-5
CASSKTGMRNDEQFF	TRBV5-1	TRBJ2-1
CASSVTGKEVEQYF	TRBV18	TRBJ2-7
CASSLEDSYYGYTF	TRBV5-1	TRBJ1-2
CASSLAPLAGVYEQYF	TRBV5-1	TRBJ2-7
CAWRRDAGNEQFF	TRBV30	TRBJ2-1
CASSATVAPYEQYF	TRBV28	TRBJ2-7
CASSRNSGSYNEQFF	TRBV7-2	TRBJ2-1
CASSVGGGAIGNEQFF	TRBV9	TRBJ2-1
CASIRDGEAFF	TRBV5-1	TRBJ1-1
CASSLRGTHTGELFF	TRBV28	TRBJ2-2
CASSQDEGVNSPLHF	TRBV4-1	TRBJ1-6